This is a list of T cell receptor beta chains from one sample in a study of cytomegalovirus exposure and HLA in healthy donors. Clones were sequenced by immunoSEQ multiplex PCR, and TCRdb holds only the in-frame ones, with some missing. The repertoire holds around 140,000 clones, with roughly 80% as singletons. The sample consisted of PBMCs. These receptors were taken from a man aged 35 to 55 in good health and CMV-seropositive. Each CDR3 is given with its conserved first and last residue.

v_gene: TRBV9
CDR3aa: CASSVAAGTDTQYF

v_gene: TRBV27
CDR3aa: CASRLLGESYEQYF

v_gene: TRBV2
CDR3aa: CASGGVWNTGELFF

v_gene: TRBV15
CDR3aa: CATSRAPGAGNTIYF

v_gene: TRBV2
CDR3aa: CASSEAPRDTEAFF

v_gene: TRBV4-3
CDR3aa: CASSRSGTSGRETQYF

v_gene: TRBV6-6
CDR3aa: CAISTRGGQPQHF

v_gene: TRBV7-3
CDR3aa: CASSEVPAVSSYNEQFF

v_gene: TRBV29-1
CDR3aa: CSVTEDYGYTF

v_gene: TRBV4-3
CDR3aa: CASSQDLHSYGYTF

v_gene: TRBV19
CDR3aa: CASSMGGDQPQHF

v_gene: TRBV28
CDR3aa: CASSFPGAPGELFF

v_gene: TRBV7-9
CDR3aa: CASSAGATNEKLFF

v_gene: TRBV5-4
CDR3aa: CASSFGGNTIYF

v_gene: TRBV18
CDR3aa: CASSPWGLTTNEKLFF

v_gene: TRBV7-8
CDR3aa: CASSHHRDSYGYTF

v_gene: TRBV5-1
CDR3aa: CASSLVSGGNYGYTF

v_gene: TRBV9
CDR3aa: CASSKLAGTDTQYF

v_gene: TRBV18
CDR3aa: CASSLQEGEKLFF

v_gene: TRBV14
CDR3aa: CASSQGPWGRAGLPYEQYF

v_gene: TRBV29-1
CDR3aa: CSALGGGAYEQYF